This T cell receptor (beta chain) was recovered during a study of T-cell memory formation after mild COVID-19. For the study at large: For the most part, TCR clusters were specific to one donor.

Researchers used 5'RACE with constant-segment primers to make TCR alpha and TCR beta cDNA libraries that carry sample barcodes and UMIs. TCRdb processed the 5' RACE reads anew with MiXCR; each CDR3 protein has one entry. The sample yields approximately 440,000 distinct CDR3 sequences, around 18% seen once. V lost 2 bases and J 4 bases, leaving 11 bases between the germline ends. The germline V gene has CDR1 SGHNT and CDR2 YYREEE (reference sequence). The CDR3 is 14 residues long. This clonotype turned up a few times. This TCR came from an adult woman who had mild COVID-19 (a few samples of this study predate the infection). Cell type and time point are not known. The V call is TRBV5-4, the J call TRBJ2-3; D perhaps matches TRBD2 (5 bases). The specimen was PBMCs or a T cell subset sorted from them (not recorded which). The CDR3 sequence is CASSFRRNPDTQYF. CDR3 nucleotides: TGTGCCAGCAGCTTTCGGAGGAACCCAGATACGCAGTATTTT.